This entry lists 29 T cell receptor beta chains sequenced from one sample in a study of T cells in Graves' hyperthyroidism and ophthalmopathy. The TCR beta CDR3 regions underwent amplification using RNA transcripts as the source. The HTBI primer set drove a first-round RT-PCR of the TCR CDR3. TCRdb processed the multiplex PCR reads anew with MiXCR; each CDR3 protein has one entry. The profile shows under 40,000 distinct CDR3 sequences, 52% of them singletons. The sequencing sample was made of blood. Receptor source: a man aged 40-50 years with Graves' ophthalmopathy.

V and J are TRBV20-1 and TRBJ1-5; D remains unclear. Looked up from germline, CDR1 is DFQATT and CDR2 is SNEGSKA (reference sequence). This CDR3 is built from 17 residues. V was shortened by 5 bases and J by 0 bases, with 20 bases between the two germline ends. For the CDR3, the DNA is TGCAGTGCTCCCTCCGTTTGGTCCCTTGCTAGCAATCAGCCCCAGCATTTT. Residues: CSAPSVWSLASNQPQHF.

The rearrangement links TRBV20-1 to TRBJ1-5; D possibly corresponds to TRBD1 (6 bases). Per germline, CDR1 DFQATT and CDR2 SNEGSKA (reference sequence). Trimming stripped 0 bases from V and 4 bases from J, with 13 bases between. The CDR3 is 15 amino acids. Written as DNA, the CDR3 is TGCAGTGCTAGAGAACTGTCGGACAGAAATCAGCCCCAGCATTTT. Translating gives CSARELSDRNQPQHF.

This chain links TRBV20-1 with TRBJ1-1, with TRBD1 as a possible D gene (6 bases). V lost 4 bases, J lost 7 bases, and 10 bases lay in between. Germline V gene data show CDR1 as DFQATT and CDR2 as SNEGSKA (reference sequence). This CDR3 is built from 11 residues. The CDR3 sequence: CSATYRVEAFF. The DNA for the CDR3 is TGCAGTGCTACGTACAGGGTTGAAGCTTTCTTT.

The rearrangement joins TRBV7-6 to TRBJ2-2; D is unclear. The CDR3 has 13 residues. V gave up 5 bases and J gave up 8 bases, with 12 bases separating them. From germline, CDR1 is SGHVS and CDR2 FNYEAQ. CDR3 in amino acids: CASSPQFSGELFF. The CDR3 nucleotides are TGTGCCAGCAGCCCTCAGTTCTCTGGGGAGCTGTTTTTT.

CDR3 DNA: TGTGCCAGCAGCTTAGCCGGGACAGCATCCTACGAGCAGTACTTC. Protein: CASSLAGTASYEQYF. This chain joins TRBV11-2 and TRBJ2-7; 7 nucleotides match TRBD1. Trimming cost V 1 base and J 1 base; bases outside gene matches: 4. CDR3 length equals 15 residues. CDR1 and CDR2 from the germline V gene are SGHAT and FQNNGV.

This clonotype was seen many times. The J gene is TRBJ2-7, the V gene TRBV6-1; 11 nucleotides align to TRBD2. The junction had 5 bases not matched to a gene; V was cut back by 4 bases and J by 0 bases. The CDR3 is 16 residues long. Germline V CDR1 and CDR2: MNHNS, SASEGT. CDR3 in DNA: TGTGCCAGCAGTGGCAGAACTAGCGGGAGCTCCTACGAGCAGTACTTC. Protein product: CASSGRTSGSSYEQYF.

V usage is TRBV10-3 and J usage is TRBJ1-2; possible D gene TRBD1, 6 bases. V lost 9 bases to trimming and J lost 0 bases, with 11 bases between them. The germline V gene encodes CDR1 ENHRY and CDR2 SYGVKD. This CDR3 is 13 amino acids long. The CDR3 DNA is TGTGCCATAACGACAGGCCCTAACTATGGCTACACCTTC. It yields the protein CAITTGPNYGYTF.

This clonotype has at least ten counts. V and J are TRBV7-9 and TRBJ2-1; weak D call: TRBD2 (6 bases). This CDR3 comprises 17 residues. Trimming cost V 6 bases and J 5 bases, with 23 bases left between them. The germline V gene has CDR1 SEHNR and CDR2 FQNEAQ (reference sequence). The CDR3 bases are TGTGCCAGCAGTTATTCCCCGTCGTTTGGGGGGAACAATGAGCAGTTCTTC. This encodes CASSYSPSFGGNNEQFF.

At least ten counts were recorded for this clonotype. This chain connects TRBV9 to TRBJ2-3, with D hard to call. CDR1 SGDLS and CDR2 YYNGEE come from the germline V gene. The ends were cut back, 0 bases at V and 4 bases at J, with 3 bases in the middle. The CDR3 sequence is 12 residues long. CDR3 in DNA: TGTGCCAGCAGCGTAGAATCAGATACGCAGTATTTT. Encoded protein: CASSVESDTQYF.

The sample holds many counts of this clonotype. The chain links TRBV10-3 to TRBJ2-3, with 10 bases identical to TRBD2. Per the germline V gene, CDR1 is ENHRY and CDR2 is SYGVKD. The V segment lost 6 bases and the J segment 2 bases; nucleotides outside the gene matches: 5. The CDR3 spans 15 residues. CDR3 loop: CAISSSGGATDTQYF. The CDR3 DNA reads TGTGCCATCAGCTCAAGCGGGGGGGCCACAGATACGCAGTATTTT.

This chain connects TRBV11-2 to TRBJ1-5, with D tentatively TRBD1 (6 bases). The V end was cut by 4 bases, the J end by 10 bases, with 23 bases between. CDR1 is SGHAT, CDR2 FQNNGV, per germline. The CDR3 runs to 16 residues. CDR3 protein: CASSSAGVSYNSPQHF. CDR3 sequence (DNA): TGTGCCAGCAGCTCGGCAGGGGTCTCCTATAATTCACCCCAGCATTTT.

This clonotype was counted at least ten times. V usage is TRBV11-2 and J usage is TRBJ2-3; no clear D gene. Germline CDR1 and CDR2: SGHAT and FQNNGV. V lost 0 bases and J lost 4, with 11 bases in between. The CDR3 is 15 residues long. CDR3 DNA: TGTGCCAGCAGCTTAGATTCGACTCTCGCAGATACGCAGTATTTT. This encodes CASSLDSTLADTQYF.

This clonotype was counted ten times or more. The rearrangement joins TRBV25-1 to TRBJ2-7, with 7 bases lining up with TRBD2. The CDR3 is made up of 14 amino acids. CDR1 is MGHDK and CDR2 is SYGVNS in the germline V gene. The junction had 6 bases not matched to a gene; V was cut back by 4 bases and J by 3 bases. The chain's CDR3 is CASSGWEGSYEQYF. The CDR3 DNA reads TGTGCCAGCAGTGGATGGGAGGGGAGCTACGAGCAGTACTTC.

This clonotype came up once. This sequence joins TRBV2 and TRBJ2-6; D possibly corresponds to TRBD2 (5 bases). Per germline, CDR1 SNHLY and CDR2 FYNNEI. The CDR3 is 15 amino acids. With 3 bases removed from V and 4 bases from J, the gap between germline ends came to 10 bases. The CDR3 loop reads CASSERPSGANVLTF. The CDR3 nucleotides read TGTGCCAGCAGTGAGAGGCCTAGCGGGGCCAACGTCCTGACTTTC.

This clonotype ranks as medium-sized. The CDR3 loop reads CSARDLGGGNYEQYF. Written as DNA, the CDR3 is TGCAGTGCTAGAGATCTGGGCGGGGGGAACTACGAGCAGTACTTC. The V call is TRBV20-1, the J call TRBJ2-7, with 8 bases aligning to TRBD2. The CDR3 spans 15 residues. V shed 0 bases, J shed 3 bases, and the junction held 7 bases outside the gene matches. The V gene's germline CDR1 is DFQATT and CDR2 SNEGSKA (reference sequence).

The V and J genes are TRBV18 and TRBJ2-3, with D perhaps matching TRBD2 (5 bases). Germline-derived CDR1 and CDR2 are KGHSH and LQKENI. The length of the CDR3 is 15 residues. The V gene lost 0 bases and the J gene lost 2 bases, with 9 bases spanning the gap. DNA of the CDR3: TGTGCCAGCTCACCACCAAGGACTCTCACAGATACGCAGTATTTT. This sequence encodes CASSPPRTLTDTQYF.

About this clonotype: A read error may be the cause here, since a much bigger clone is one base away. The chain has TRBV30 and TRBJ1-5; D not certain. The CDR3 runs 14 residues. Germline lookup yields CDR1 GTSNPN and CDR2 SVGIG (reference sequence). The CDR3 DNA reads as TGTGCCTGGGCTACACTTTATAGCAATCAGCTCCAGCATTTT. Its protein product is CAWATLYSNQLQHF.

This clonotype has ten or more counts. This chain uses TRBV24-1 with TRBJ2-2, with 7 nucleotides matching TRBD2. The CDR3 loop spans 18 amino acids. Unmatched junction bases numbered 15, after V lost 2 bases and J lost 7 bases. Germline CDR1 reads KGHDR; CDR2 reads SFDVKD. Here the CDR3 DNA reads TGTGCCACCAGTGATTCGTTCTCGCGGGAGAAGGTGGTCGGGGAGCTGTTTTTT. Translating gives CATSDSFSREKVVGELFF.

This rearrangement joins TRBV12-3 or TRBV12-4 to TRBJ2-5; TRBD2 might be the D (6 bases). The CDR3 covers 15 residues. V shed 6 bases and J shed 6 bases, with 20 bases lying between them. This CDR3 is CASSLMAGRAQTQYF. CDR3 in DNA: TGTGCCAGCAGCCTAATGGCGGGGCGGGCCCAGACCCAGTACTTC.

This clonotype was detected ten times or more. CDR3: CASSDPDTEAFF. CDR3 nucleotides: TGTGCCAGCAGTGATCCCGACACTGAAGCTTTCTTT. This sequence joins TRBV6-1 and TRBJ1-1, with D unresolved. Trimming cost V 3 bases and J 3 bases, with 5 bases left between them. Germline assignment: CDR1 MNHNS and CDR2 SASEGT. The CDR3 consists of 12 residues.

The chain uses TRBV20-1 and TRBJ2-7; D gene uncertain. From germline, CDR1 is DFQATT and CDR2 SNEGSKA (reference sequence). CDR3 length: 13 residues. V dropped 0 bases and J dropped 2 bases, with 8 bases sitting between them. The CDR3 coding sequence is TGCAGTGCTAGAGATAAGGCGACCTACGAGCAGTACTTC. This codes for CSARDKATYEQYF.

This sequence joins TRBV7-3 and TRBJ2-1; 7 bases match TRBD2. With V trimmed by 6 bases and J by 5 bases, 7 bases remained unmatched. The germline V gene has CDR1 SGHTA and CDR2 FQGTGA. The CDR3 length is 14 residues. This chain's CDR3 is CASSLAGQNNEQFF. The CDR3 region has the DNA TGTGCCAGCAGTTTAGCGGGCCAAAACAATGAGCAGTTCTTC.

This clonotype was seen at least ten times. The chain joins TRBV28 to TRBJ1-1; no clear D gene. Looked up from germline, CDR1 is MDHEN and CDR2 is SYDVKM. The V and J ends lost 5 bases and 7 bases respectively, with 14 bases between them. The CDR3 length is 13 residues. In nucleotides, the CDR3 is TGTGCCAGCAGTCCGCCGTCCCCCCGTGAAGCTTTCTTT. This translates into CASSPPSPREAFF.

This sequence joins TRBV5-8 and TRBJ1-3; no clear D gene. Germline CDR1 SGHTS, CDR2 YDEGEE. Trimming shortened V by 6 bases and J by 4 bases, and 11 bases separated the two germline ends. The CDR3 covers 13 residues. CDR3 protein: CASTTSAGNTIYF. CDR3 DNA sequence: TGTGCCAGCACGACTTCCGCCGGAAACACCATATATTTT.

This clonotype counts as medium-sized. This rearrangement joins TRBV29-1 to TRBJ1-2; D may be TRBD1 (5 bases). This CDR3 comprises 12 residues. Germline CDR1 SQVTM, CDR2 ANQGSEA. Trimming pared 7 bases from V and 3 bases from J, leaving 12 bases between. The CDR3 sequence: CSAQGRDYGYTF. CDR3 in DNA: TGCAGCGCGCAGGGTCGGGACTATGGCTACACCTTC.

The chain carries TRBV7-6 and TRBJ2-3; weak D call: TRBD2 (6 bases). The CDR3 is 12 residues long. Trimming shortened V by 5 bases and J by 13 bases, and 16 bases separated the two germline ends. Germline V CDR1 and CDR2: SGHVS, FNYEAQ. In DNA form, the CDR3 reads TGTGCCAGCAGCCCGCCGGGACTCAGGGAGTATTTT. Translated: CASSPPGLREYF. Together with reference TRBV7-6 and TRBJ2-3, the CDR3 gives the full variable domain: GAGVSQSPRYKVTKRGQDVALRCDPISGHVSLYWYRQALGQGPEFLTYFNYEAQQDKSGLPNDRFSAERPEGSISTLTIQRTEQRDSAMYRCASSPPGLREYFGPGTRLTVL.

The CDR3 is CASSLGSDNSPLHF. The CDR3 nucleotides read TGTGCCAGCAGTCTAGGGTCTGATAATTCACCCCTCCACTTT. The V call is TRBV7-8, the J call TRBJ1-6; D gene unclear. The V and J ends lost 6 bases and 5 bases respectively, with 11 bases between them. The CDR3 is 14 residues long. CDR1 is SGHVS, CDR2 FQNEAQ, per germline.

This clonotype has at least ten counts. The CDR3 coding sequence is TGTGCCAGTAGCCCAAACACTGGGACAGGGGCTCAGCCCCAGCATTTT. Residues: CASSPNTGTGAQPQHF. V is TRBV19 and J is TRBJ1-5, with TRBD1 identical over 10 bases. Per the germline V gene, CDR1 is LNHDA and CDR2 is SQIVND (reference sequence). The CDR3 contains 16 residues. V was pared by 6 bases and J by 6 bases, with 11 bases of the junction left unmatched.

This rearrangement joins TRBV5-1 to TRBJ1-1, with a tentative D call TRBD1 (5 bases). The CDR3 totals 15 residues. The germline CDR1 and CDR2 sequences are SGHRS and YFSETQ. Trimming left V 0 bases short and J 0 bases short, with 9 bases between. The CDR3 DNA follows: TGCGCCAGCAGCTTGGAACAGGCTGTGAACACTGAAGCTTTCTTT. Its translation: CASSLEQAVNTEAFF.